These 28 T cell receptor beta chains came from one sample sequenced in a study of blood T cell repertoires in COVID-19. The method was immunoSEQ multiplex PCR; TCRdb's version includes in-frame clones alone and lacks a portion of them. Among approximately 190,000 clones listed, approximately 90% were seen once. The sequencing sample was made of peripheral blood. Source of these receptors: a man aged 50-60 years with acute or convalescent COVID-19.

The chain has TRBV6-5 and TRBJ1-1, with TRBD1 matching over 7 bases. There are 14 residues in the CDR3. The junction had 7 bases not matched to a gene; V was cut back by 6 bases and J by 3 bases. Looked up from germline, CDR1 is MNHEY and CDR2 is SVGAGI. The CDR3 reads CASRPTGLDTEAFF. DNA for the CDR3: TGTGCCAGCAGGCCGACAGGGCTCGACACTGAAGCTTTCTTT.

This CDR3 is CASSEFRVNSGANVLTF. The CDR3, as DNA: TGTGCCAGCAGTGAATTCAGGGTCAACTCTGGGGCCAACGTCCTGACTTTC. This chain joins TRBV2 and TRBJ2-6; D might be TRBD1 (5 bases). The V and J ends lost 2 bases and 0 bases respectively, with 11 bases between them. Germline values: CDR1 SNHLY, CDR2 FYNNEI. This CDR3 spans 17 amino acids.

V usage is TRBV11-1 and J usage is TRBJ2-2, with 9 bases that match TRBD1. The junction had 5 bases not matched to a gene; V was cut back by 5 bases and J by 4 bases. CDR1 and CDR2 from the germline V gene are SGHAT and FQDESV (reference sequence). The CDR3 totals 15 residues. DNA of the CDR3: TGTGCCAGCAGCCAGGACAGGGGCGGCACCGGGGAGCTGTTTTTT. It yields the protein CASSQDRGGTGELFF. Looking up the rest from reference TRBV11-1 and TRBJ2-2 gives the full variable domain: EAEVAQSPRYKITEKSQAVAFWCDPISGHATLYWYRQILGQGPELLVQFQDESVVDDSQLPKDRFSAERLKGVDSTLKIQPAELGDSAMYLCASSQDRGGTGELFFGEGSRLTVL.

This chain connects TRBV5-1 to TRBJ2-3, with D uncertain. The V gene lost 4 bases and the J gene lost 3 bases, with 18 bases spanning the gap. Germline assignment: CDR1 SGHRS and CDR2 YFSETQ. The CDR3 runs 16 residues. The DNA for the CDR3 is TGCGCCAGCAGCCCCATCCTCCAGCGAGCAACAGATACGCAGTATTTT. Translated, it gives CASSPILQRATDTQYF. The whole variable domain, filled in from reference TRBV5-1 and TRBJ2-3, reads KAGVTQTPRYLIKTRGQQVTLSCSPISGHRSVSWYQQTPGQGLQFLFEYFSETQRNKGNFPGRFSGRQFSNSRSEMNVSTLELGDSALYLCASSPILQRATDTQYFGPGTRLTVL.

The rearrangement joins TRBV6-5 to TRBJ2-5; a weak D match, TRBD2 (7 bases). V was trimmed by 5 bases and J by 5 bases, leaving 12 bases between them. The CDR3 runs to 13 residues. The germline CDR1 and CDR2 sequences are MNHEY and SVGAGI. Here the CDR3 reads CASSPQGGETQYF. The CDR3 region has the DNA TGTGCCAGCAGTCCACAGGGAGGGGAGACCCAGTACTTC.

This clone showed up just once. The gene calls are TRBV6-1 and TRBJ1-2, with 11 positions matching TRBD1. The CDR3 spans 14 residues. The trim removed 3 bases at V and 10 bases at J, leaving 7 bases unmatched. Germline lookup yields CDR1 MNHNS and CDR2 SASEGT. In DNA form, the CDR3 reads TGTGCCAGCAGTGAGCTTCCGGGACAGGGGGTCTACACCTTC. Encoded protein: CASSELPGQGVYTF.

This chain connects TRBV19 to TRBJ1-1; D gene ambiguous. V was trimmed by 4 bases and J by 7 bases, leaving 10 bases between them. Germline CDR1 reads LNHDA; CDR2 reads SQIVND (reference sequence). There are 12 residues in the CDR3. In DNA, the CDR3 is TGTGCCAGTAGTACATCCGGGGATGAAGCTTTCTTT. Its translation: CASSTSGDEAFF.

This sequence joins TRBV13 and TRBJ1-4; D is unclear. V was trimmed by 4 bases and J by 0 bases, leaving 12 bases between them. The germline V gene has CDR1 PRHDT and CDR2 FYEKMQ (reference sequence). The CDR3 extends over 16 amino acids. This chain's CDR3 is CASSSREGATNEKLFF. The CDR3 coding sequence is TGTGCCAGCAGCTCCCGAGAGGGAGCAACTAATGAAAAACTGTTTTTT.

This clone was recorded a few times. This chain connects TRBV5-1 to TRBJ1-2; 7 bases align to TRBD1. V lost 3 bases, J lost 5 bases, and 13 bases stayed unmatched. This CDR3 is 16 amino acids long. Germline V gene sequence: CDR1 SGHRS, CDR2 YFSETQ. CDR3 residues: CASSSRGQFNGYGYTF. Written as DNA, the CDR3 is TGCGCCAGCAGCTCGCGGGGACAGTTCAATGGTTATGGCTACACCTTC.

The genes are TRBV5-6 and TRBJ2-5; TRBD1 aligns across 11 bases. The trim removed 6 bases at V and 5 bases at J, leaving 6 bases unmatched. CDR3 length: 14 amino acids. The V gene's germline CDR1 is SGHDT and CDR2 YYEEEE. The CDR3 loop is CASTRTGGAETQYF. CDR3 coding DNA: TGTGCCAGCACCAGGACAGGGGGCGCCGAGACCCAGTACTTC. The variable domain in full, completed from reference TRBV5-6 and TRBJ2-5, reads DAGVTQSPTHLIKTRGQQVTLRCSPKSGHDTVSWYQQALGQGPQFIFQYYEEEERQRGNFPDRFSGHQFPNYSSELNVNALLLGDSALYLCASTRTGGAETQYFGPGTRLLVL.

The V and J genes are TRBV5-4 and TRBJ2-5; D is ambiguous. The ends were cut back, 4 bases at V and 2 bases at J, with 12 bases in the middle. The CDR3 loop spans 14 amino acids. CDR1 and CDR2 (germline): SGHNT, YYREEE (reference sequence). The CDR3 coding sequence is TGTGCCAGCAGCATGGCTTCCAGGCAAGAGACCCAGTACTTC. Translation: CASSMASRQETQYF.

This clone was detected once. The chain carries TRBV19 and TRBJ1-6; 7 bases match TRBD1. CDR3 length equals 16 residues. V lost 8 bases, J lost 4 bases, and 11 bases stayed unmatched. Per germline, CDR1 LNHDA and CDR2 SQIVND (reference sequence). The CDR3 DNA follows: TGTGCCAGTTCCGCCCTTACAGGGGTTTATAATTCACCCCTCCACTTT. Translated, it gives CASSALTGVYNSPLHF.

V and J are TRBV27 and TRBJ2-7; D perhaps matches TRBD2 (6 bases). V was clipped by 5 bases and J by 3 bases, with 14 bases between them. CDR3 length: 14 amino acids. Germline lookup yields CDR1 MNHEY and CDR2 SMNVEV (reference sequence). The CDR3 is CASSPLGLHYEQYF. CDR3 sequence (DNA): TGTGCCAGCAGTCCCCTGGGACTCCACTACGAGCAGTACTTC.

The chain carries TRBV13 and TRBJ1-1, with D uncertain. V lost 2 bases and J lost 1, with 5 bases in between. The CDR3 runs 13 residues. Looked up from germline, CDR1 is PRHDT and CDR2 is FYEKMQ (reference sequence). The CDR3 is CASSLRRNTEAFF. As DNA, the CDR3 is TGTGCCAGCAGCTTAAGGAGGAACACTGAAGCTTTCTTT.

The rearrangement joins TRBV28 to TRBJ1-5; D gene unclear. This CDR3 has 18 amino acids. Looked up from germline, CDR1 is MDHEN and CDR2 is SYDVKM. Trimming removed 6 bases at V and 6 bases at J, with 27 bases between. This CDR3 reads CASSPWGGKPSFSQPQHF. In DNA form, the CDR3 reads TGTGCCAGCAGCCCGTGGGGAGGGAAACCATCCTTCAGTCAGCCCCAGCATTTT.

In nucleotides, the CDR3 is TGTGCCAGTAGTATTTCCGGGACAGGGGACCTCTATGGCTACACCTTC. Protein sequence: CASSISGTGDLYGYTF. The J gene is TRBJ1-2, the V gene TRBV19; 10 bases agree with TRBD1. Per the germline V gene, CDR1 is LNHDA and CDR2 is SQIVND (reference sequence). The CDR3 covers 16 residues. Trimming removed 3 bases from V and 4 bases from J; junction bases left unmatched: 8. The full variable domain, rest sourced from reference TRBV19 and TRBJ1-2, is DGGITQSPKYLFRKEGQNVTLSCEQNLNHDAMYWYRQDPGQGLRLIYYSQIVNDFQKGDIAEGYSVSREKKESFPLTVTSAQKNPTAFYLCASSISGTGDLYGYTFGSGTRLTVV.

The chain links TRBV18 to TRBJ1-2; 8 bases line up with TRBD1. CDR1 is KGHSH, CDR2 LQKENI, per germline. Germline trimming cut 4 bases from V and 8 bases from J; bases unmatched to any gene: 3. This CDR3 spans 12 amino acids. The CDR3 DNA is TGTGCCAGCTCACAGGACAGGGACGGCTACACCTTC. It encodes CASSQDRDGYTF. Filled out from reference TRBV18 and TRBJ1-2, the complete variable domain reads NAGVMQNPRHLVRRRGQEARLRCSPMKGHSHVYWYRQLPEEGLKFMVYLQKENIIDESGMPKERFSAEFPKEGPSILRIQQVVRGDSAAYFCASSQDRDGYTFGSGTRLTVV.

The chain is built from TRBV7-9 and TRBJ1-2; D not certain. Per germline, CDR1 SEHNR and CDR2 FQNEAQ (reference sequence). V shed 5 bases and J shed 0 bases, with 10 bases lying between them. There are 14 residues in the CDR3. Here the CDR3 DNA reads TGTGCCAGCAGCCTAAGATCTGCTAACTATGGCTACACCTTC. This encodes CASSLRSANYGYTF. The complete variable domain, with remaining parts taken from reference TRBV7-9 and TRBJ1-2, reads DTGVSQNPRHKITKRGQNVTFRCDPISEHNRLYWYRQTLGQGPEFLTYFQNEAQLEKSRLLSDRFSAERPKGSFSTLEIQRTEQGDSAMYLCASSLRSANYGYTFGSGTRLTVV.

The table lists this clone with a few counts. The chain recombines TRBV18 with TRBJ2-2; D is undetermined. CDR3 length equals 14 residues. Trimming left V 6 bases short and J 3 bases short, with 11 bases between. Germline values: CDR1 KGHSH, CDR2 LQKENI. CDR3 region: CASSQFRDTGELFF. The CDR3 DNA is TGTGCCAGCTCTCAATTCCGGGACACCGGGGAGCTGTTTTTT.

CDR3 protein: CASSLVWQGGDTQYF. DNA for the CDR3: TGTGCCAGCAGCTTAGTGTGGCAGGGAGGGGATACGCAGTATTTT. This chain connects TRBV11-2 to TRBJ2-3, with TRBD2 matching over 7 bases. V lost 1 base and J lost 6; bases outside the gene matches: 7. The CDR3 spans 15 residues. In germline, CDR1 is SGHAT, CDR2 FQNNGV. The full variable domain, in which reference TRBV11-2 and TRBJ2-3 provide the parts outside the CDR3, is EAGVAQSPRYKIIEKRQSVAFWCNPISGHATLYWYQQILGQGPKLLIQFQNNGVVDDSQLPKDRFSAERLKGVDSTLKIQPAKLEDSAVYLCASSLVWQGGDTQYFGPGTRLTVL.

CDR3 protein: CASSSTARPEQYV. CDR3 nucleotide sequence: TGTGCCAGCAGCTCGACAGCTCGTCCCGAGCAGTACGTC. The chain combines TRBV5-6 with TRBJ2-7, with D perhaps TRBD1 (5 bases). The length of the CDR3 is 13 residues. V lost 3 bases and J 6 bases, leaving 13 bases between the germline ends. CDR1 and CDR2 from the germline V gene are SGHDT and YYEEEE.

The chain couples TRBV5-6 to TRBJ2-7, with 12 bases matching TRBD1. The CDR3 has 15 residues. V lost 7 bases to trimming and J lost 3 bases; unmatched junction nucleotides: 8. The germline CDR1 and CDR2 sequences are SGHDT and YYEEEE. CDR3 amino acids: CASANRDRGRYEQYF. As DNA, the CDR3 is TGTGCCAGCGCCAACCGGGACAGGGGGCGCTACGAGCAGTACTTC.

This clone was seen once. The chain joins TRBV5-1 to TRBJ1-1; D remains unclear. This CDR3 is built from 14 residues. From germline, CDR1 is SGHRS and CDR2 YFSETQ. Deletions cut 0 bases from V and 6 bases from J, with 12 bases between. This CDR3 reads CASSLASGIPEAFF. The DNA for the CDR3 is TGCGCCAGCAGCTTGGCCTCGGGAATCCCTGAAGCTTTCTTT.

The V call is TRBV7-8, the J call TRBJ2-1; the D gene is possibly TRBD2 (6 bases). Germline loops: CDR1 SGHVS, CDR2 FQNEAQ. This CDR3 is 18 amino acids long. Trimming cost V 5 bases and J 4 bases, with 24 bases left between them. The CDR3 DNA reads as TGTGCCAGCAGCCCACATAGGGCGGGGTTAGGTCAGTACAATGAGCAGTTCTTC. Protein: CASSPHRAGLGQYNEQFF.

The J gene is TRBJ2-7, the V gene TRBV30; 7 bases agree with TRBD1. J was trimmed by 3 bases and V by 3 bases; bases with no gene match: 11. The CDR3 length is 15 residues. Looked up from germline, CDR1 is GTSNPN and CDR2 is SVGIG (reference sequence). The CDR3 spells CAWSPSTTGDYEQYV. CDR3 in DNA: TGTGCCTGGAGCCCCTCGACTACAGGGGACTACGAGCAGTACGTC.

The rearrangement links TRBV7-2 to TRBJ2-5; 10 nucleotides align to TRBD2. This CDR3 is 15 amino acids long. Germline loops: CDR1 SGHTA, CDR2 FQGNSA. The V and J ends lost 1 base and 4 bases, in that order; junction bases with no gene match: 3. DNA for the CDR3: TGTGCCAGCAGCTTAGTCGGGACTAGCGTAGAGACCCAGTACTTC. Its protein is CASSLVGTSVETQYF.

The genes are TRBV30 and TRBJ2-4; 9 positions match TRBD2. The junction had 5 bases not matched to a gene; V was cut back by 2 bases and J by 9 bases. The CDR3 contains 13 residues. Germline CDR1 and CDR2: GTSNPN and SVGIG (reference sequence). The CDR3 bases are TGTGCCTGGAGTTGGACTAGCGATGGCATTCAGTACTTC. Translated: CAWSWTSDGIQYF.

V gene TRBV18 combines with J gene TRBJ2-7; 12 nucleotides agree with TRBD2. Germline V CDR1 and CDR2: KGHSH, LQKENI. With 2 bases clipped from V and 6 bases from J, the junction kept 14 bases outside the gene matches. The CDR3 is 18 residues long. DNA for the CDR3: TGTGCCAGCTCACCAAGAAGGACTAGCGGGACTAATCCTTTCGAGCAGTACGTC. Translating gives CASSPRRTSGTNPFEQYV.